This TCR beta chain was sequenced in a study of OX40 agonist ivuxolimab in advanced cancers. For the wider study: The costimulatory receptor OX40 (CD134) was targeted by ivuxolimab, a fully human IgG2 agonistic monoclonal antibody. The monotherapy dose-escalation portion (N of about 49 patients) of the phase I ivuxolimab trial is reported in the paper. Of the roughly 52 dose-escalation patients, hepatocellular carcinoma was present in approximately 20, melanoma in roughly 15, renal cell carcinoma in 9 and head and neck cancer in 9. Intravenous ivuxolimab was administered to patients every 2 weeks at six dose levels: 0.01, 0.1, 0.3, 1.5, 3 and 10 mg/kg. Partial responses occurred in three dose-escalation patients, of whom one had hepatocellular carcinoma and two had cutaneous melanoma. The point of sequencing TCRbeta in the periphery was to test whether ivuxolimab changed TCR sequence diversity and drove clonal T-cell expansion. Prior anti-PD-1, anti-PD-L1 or anti-CTLA-4 therapy was permitted, and 35% to 40% of dose-escalation patients had received checkpoint inhibitors. A male proportion of under 85% and a mean age of approximately 55 years, ranging from 23 to 79, were recorded for the dose-escalation cohort.

Measured from the cysteine to the phenylalanine, the CDR3 is 18 residues long. Of all the DNA, just the CDR3 is kept, 54 bases in frame from base 1. V sheds 6 bases and J sheds 3 bases, leaving 23 bases between their ends. Via the germline V gene, CDR1 is SGHTA and CDR2 FQGTGA. The trial excluded patients who had a history of autoimmune disease or were on systemic immunosuppression. Peripheral blood for TCR sequencing was drawn from every dose cohort at baseline, at cycle 4 day 1 and at cycle 7 day 1. The samples were drawn from a first-in-human, open-label, multicenter phase I dose-escalation trial of ivuxolimab. Adults with locally advanced or metastatic head and neck squamous cell, hepatocellular, melanoma or renal cell carcinoma were enrolled in the trial. CD4+ and CD8+ T cells were sorted separately from peripheral blood before TCR sequencing. As to this clone: The antigen it binds to is not known. Base qualities are not at hand, and no much larger clone is one base apart.

Genomic DNA was extracted from sorted cells for sequencing of the TCRbeta CDR3 region. TCRbeta CDR3 regions were sequenced using the immunoSEQ Assay. Entries here come from immuneACCESS through TCRdb and include only in-frame sequences with V and J called. Some clones fail to appear in such tables; in the studies checked, an unresolved V gene covers under half of the shortfall, and the cause of the remainder is unknown. Recorded for this sample are tens of thousands of clones; approximately 79% of them occurred a single time. The leading ten clones occupy under 2% of the sample. General study outcomes and caveats: Low levels of normalized T-cell clonal expansion were also seen in some patients who did not respond. In partial responders in the 0.1-3.0 mg/kg groups, normalized peripheral clonal expansion was found to be among the lowest, especially among CD8+ T cells. After ivuxolimab, more expanded clones were found on average in CD8+ T cells than in CD4+ T cells. Clonal expansion of both CD4+ and CD8+ blood T cells was observed from baseline to week 6 at doses 0.1 to 3.0 mg/kg. Which antigens the clonally expanded peripheral T cells were specific for was not determined.

The material sequenced was CD4+ or CD8+ T cells sorted from blood, taken in a trial of the OX40 agonist ivuxolimab. The receptor was derived from an adult with an advanced solid tumor such as melanoma, head and neck, liver or kidney cancer. The rearranged segments are TRBV7-3 and TRBJ2-2; the D call could be TRBD1 or TRBD2, with each sharing 5 bases. The CDR3 protein: CASSRGPRLVGDTGELFF. The DNA sequence is given as TGTGCCAGCAGTCGGGGACCGAGGCTGGTTGGGGACACCGGGGAGCTGTTTTTT.